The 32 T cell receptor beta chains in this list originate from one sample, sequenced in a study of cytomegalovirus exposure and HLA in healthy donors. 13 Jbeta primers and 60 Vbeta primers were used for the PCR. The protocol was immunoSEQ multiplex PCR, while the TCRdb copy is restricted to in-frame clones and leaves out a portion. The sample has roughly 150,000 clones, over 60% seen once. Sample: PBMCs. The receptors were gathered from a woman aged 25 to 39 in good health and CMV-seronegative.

CDR3 sequence: CASSQEVTANYGYTF. The CDR3 DNA reads TGTGCCAGCAGCCAAGAGGTGACAGCAAACTATGGCTACACCTTC. This rearrangement joins TRBV4-2 to TRBJ1-2; TRBD1 is a possible D gene (5 bases). The germline V gene encodes CDR1 LGHNA and CDR2 YNFKEQ. Trimming pared 0 bases from V and 2 bases from J, leaving 10 bases between. The CDR3 covers 15 residues.

This chain's CDR3 is CASSYSSPSYEQYF. For the CDR3, the DNA is TGTGCCAGCAGTTACTCGAGCCCGTCCTACGAGCAGTACTTC. This rearrangement joins TRBV6-6 to TRBJ2-7, with D unclear. The ends were cut back, 0 bases at V and 1 base at J, with 7 bases in the middle. Germline V gene lookup returns CDR1 MNHNY and CDR2 SVGAGI (reference sequence). The CDR3 totals 14 residues.

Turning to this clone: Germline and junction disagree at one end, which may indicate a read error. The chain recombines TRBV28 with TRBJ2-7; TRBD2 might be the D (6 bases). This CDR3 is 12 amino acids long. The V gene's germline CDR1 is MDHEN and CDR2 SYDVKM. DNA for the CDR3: TGTGCCAGCAGCCCTGGACCGACCTGGGAGGACTTC. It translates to CASSPGPTWEDF.

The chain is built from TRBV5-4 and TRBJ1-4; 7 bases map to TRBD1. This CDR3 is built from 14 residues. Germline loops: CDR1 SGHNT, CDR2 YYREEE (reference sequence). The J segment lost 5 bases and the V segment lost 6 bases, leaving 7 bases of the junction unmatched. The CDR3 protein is CASTFDRVNEKLFF. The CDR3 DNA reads TGTGCCAGCACCTTTGACAGGGTCAATGAAAAACTGTTTTTT.

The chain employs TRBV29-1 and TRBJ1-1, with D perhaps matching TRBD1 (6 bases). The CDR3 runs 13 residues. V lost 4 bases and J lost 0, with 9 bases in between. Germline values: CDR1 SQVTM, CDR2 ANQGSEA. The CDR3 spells CSVGGHMNTEAFF. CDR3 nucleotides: TGCAGCGTTGGGGGACATATGAACACTGAAGCTTTCTTT.

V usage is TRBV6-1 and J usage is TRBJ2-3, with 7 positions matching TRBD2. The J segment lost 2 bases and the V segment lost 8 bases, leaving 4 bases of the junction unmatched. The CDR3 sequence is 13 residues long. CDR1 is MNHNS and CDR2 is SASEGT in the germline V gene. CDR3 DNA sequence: TGTGCCAGCCGGGACTATTACACAGATACGCAGTATTTT. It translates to CASRDYYTDTQYF.

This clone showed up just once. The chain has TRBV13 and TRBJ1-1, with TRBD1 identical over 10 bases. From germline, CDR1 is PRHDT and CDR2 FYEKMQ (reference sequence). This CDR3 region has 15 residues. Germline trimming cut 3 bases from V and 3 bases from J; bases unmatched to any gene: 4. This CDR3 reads CASSLVGQGDTEAFF. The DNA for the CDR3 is TGTGCCAGCAGCTTGGTTGGACAGGGGGACACTGAAGCTTTCTTT.

CDR3 nucleotide sequence: TGCGCCAGCAGCTTATCAGGACAGAACACTGAAGCTTTCTTT. Its protein product is CASSLSGQNTEAFF. The chain has TRBV5-1 and TRBJ1-1, with a possible D match to TRBD1 (5 bases). The germline V gene has CDR1 SGHRS and CDR2 YFSETQ. The V and J ends lost 2 bases and 1 base respectively, with 9 bases between them. The CDR3 is 14 amino acids.

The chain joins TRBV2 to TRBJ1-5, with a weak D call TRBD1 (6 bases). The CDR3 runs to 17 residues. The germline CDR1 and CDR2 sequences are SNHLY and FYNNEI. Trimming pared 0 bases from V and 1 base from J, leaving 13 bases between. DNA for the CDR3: TGTGCCAGCAGTGAAGCGCTTCAGGGGATGAGCAATCAGCCCCAGCATTTT. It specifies CASSEALQGMSNQPQHF.

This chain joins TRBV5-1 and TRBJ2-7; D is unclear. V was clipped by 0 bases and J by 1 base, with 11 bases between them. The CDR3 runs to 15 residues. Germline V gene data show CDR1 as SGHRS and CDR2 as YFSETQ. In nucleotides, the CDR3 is TGCGCCAGCAGCTTGGGTCCGACACTTTCCTACGAGCAGTACTTC. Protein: CASSLGPTLSYEQYF.

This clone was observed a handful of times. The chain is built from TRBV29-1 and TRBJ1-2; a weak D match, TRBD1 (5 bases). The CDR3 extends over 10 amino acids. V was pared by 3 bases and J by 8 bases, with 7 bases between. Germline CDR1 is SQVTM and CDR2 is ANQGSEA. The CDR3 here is CSVEAGGYTF. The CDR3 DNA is TGCAGCGTTGAGGCAGGGGGCTACACCTTC.

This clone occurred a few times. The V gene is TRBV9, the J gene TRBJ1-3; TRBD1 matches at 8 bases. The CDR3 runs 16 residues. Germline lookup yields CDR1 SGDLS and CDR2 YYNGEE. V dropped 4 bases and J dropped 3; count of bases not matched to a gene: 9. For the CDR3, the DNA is TGTGCCAGCAGCCCGCAGACGACAGGGGTTGGAAACACCATATATTTT. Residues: CASSPQTTGVGNTIYF.

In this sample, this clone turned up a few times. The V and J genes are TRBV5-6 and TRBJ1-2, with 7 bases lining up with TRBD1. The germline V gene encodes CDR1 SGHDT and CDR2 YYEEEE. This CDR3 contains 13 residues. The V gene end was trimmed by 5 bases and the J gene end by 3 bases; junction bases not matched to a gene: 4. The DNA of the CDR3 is TGTGCCAGCAGTTACAGGGGCCACTATGGCTACACCTTC. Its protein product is CASSYRGHYGYTF.

The CDR3 region has the DNA TGTGCCAGCAGCCCGAGACAGAACACTGAAGCTTTCTTT. This encodes CASSPRQNTEAFF. The chain recombines TRBV5-4 with TRBJ1-1, with D hard to call. Germline V gene lookup returns CDR1 SGHNT and CDR2 YYREEE (reference sequence). Trimming cost V 4 bases and J 1 base, with 8 bases left between them. There are 13 residues in the CDR3.

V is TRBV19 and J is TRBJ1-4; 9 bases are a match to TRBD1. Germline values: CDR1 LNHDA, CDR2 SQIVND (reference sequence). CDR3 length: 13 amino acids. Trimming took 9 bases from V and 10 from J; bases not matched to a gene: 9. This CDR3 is CASSRQGDGKLFF. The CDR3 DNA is TGTGCCAGCTCGAGACAGGGGGATGGAAAACTGTTTTTT.

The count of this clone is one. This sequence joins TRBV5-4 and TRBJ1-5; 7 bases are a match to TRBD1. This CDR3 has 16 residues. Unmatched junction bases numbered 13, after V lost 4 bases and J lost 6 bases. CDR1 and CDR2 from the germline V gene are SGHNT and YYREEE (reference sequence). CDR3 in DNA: TGTGCCAGCAGCCCCAGACAGGGAGGTAAAGGTCAGCCCCAGCATTTT. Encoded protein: CASSPRQGGKGQPQHF.

CDR3 coding DNA: TGTGCCAGCAGCACCCGGACAGGGGAGATAACTAATGAAAAACTGTTTTTT. Translation: CASSTRTGEITNEKLFF. The V gene is TRBV13, the J gene TRBJ1-4; 9 bases align to TRBD1. This CDR3 is built from 17 residues. Per the germline V gene, CDR1 is PRHDT and CDR2 is FYEKMQ (reference sequence). V lost 5 bases to trimming and J lost 1 base; unmatched junction nucleotides: 8.

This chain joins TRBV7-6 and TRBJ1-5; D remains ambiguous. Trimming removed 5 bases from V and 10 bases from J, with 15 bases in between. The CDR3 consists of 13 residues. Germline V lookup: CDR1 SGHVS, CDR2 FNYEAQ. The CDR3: CASSPGFGYPQHF. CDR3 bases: TGTGCCAGCAGCCCCGGGTTCGGTTATCCCCAGCATTTT.

The CDR3, as DNA: TGTGCCAGCAGACCGAGACAGGGGGCCGGGGAGCTGTTTTTT. Its translation: CASRPRQGAGELFF. The genes are TRBV13 and TRBJ2-2; 9 bases fit TRBD1. CDR3 size: 14 residues. V gave up 6 bases and J gave up 6 bases; unmatched junction bases: 5. The V gene's germline CDR1 is PRHDT and CDR2 FYEKMQ (reference sequence).

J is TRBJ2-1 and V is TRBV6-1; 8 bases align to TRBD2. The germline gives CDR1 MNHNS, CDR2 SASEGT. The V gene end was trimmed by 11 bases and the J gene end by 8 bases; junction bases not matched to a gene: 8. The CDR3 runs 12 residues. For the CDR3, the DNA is TGTGCCGCTCGGGGGGGCCTGGATGAGCAGTTCTTC. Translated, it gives CAARGGLDEQFF.

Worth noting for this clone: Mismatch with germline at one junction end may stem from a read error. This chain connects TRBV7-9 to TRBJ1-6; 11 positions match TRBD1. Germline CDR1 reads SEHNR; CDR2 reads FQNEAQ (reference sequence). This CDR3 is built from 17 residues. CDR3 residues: CSSSTSSGQGVRSPLHF. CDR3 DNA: TGTTCCAGCAGCACGAGCTCGGGACAGGGGGTACGGTCACCCCTCCACTTT.

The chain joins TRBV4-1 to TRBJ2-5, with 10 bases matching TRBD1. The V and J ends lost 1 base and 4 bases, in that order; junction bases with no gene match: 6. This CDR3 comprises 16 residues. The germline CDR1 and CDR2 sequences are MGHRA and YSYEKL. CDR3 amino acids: CASSQAGTGAPETQYF. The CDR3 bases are TGCGCCAGCAGCCAAGCCGGGACAGGGGCACCAGAGACCCAGTACTTC.

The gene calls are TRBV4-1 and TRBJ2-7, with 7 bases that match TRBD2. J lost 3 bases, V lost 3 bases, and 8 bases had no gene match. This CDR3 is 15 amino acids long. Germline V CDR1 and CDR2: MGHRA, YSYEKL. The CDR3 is CASSQGPGGHYEQYF. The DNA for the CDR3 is TGCGCCAGCAGCCAGGGACCGGGGGGTCACTACGAGCAGTACTTC.

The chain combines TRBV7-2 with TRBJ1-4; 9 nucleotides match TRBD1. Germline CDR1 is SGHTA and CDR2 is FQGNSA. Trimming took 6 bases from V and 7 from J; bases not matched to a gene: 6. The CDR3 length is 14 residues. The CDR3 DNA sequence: TGTGCCAGCAGTTCCGGGACAGGGCGTGAAAAACTGTTTTTT. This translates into CASSSGTGREKLFF.

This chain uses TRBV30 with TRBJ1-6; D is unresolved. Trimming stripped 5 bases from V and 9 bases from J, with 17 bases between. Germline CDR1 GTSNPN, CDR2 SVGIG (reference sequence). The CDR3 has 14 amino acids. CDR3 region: CAWGGEERVSPLHF. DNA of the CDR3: TGTGCCTGGGGCGGGGAGGAGAGGGTTTCACCCCTCCACTTT.

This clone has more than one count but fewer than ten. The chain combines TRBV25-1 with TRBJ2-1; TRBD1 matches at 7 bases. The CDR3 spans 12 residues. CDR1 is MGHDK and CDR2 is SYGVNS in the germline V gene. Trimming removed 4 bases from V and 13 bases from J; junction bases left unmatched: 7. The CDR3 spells CASSVGTANQFF. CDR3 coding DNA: TGTGCCAGCAGTGTAGGGACAGCTAATCAGTTCTTC.

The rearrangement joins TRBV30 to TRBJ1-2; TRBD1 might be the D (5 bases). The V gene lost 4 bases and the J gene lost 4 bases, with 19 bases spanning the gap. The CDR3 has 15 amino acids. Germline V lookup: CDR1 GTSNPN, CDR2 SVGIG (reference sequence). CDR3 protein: CAWIFGGAASYGYTF. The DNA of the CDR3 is TGTGCCTGGATCTTCGGCGGGGCAGCAAGCTATGGCTACACCTTC.

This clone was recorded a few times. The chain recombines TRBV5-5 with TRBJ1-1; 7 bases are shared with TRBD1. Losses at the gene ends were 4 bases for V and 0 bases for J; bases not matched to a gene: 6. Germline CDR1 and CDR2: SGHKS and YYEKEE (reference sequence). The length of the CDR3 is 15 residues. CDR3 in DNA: TGTGCCAGCAGCGACTCAAGGGGGCTGAACACTGAAGCTTTCTTT. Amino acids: CASSDSRGLNTEAFF.

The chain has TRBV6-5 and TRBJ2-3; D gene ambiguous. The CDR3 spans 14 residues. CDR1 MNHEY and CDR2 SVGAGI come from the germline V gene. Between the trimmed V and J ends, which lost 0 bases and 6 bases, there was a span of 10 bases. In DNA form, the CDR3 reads TGTGCCAGCAGTTACTCGTACTTTCGGGATACGCAGTATTTT. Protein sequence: CASSYSYFRDTQYF.

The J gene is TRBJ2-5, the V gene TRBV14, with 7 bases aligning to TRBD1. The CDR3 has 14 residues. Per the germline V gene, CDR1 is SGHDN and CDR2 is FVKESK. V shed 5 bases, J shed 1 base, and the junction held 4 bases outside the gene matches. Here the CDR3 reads CASSLDRLQETQYF. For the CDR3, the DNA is TGTGCCAGCAGCTTGGACAGGCTCCAAGAGACCCAGTACTTC. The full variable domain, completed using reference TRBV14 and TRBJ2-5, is EAGVTQFPSHSVIEKGQTVTLRCDPISGHDNLYWYRRVMGKEIKFLLHFVKESKQDESGMPNNRFLAERTGGTYSTLKVQPAELEDSGVYFCASSLDRLQETQYFGPGTRLLVL.

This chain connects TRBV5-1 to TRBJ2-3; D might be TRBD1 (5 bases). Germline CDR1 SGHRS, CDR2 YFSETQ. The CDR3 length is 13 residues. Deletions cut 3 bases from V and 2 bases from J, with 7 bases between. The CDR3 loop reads CASSYRTTDTQYF. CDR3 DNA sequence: TGCGCCAGCAGCTACAGGACCACAGATACGCAGTATTTT.

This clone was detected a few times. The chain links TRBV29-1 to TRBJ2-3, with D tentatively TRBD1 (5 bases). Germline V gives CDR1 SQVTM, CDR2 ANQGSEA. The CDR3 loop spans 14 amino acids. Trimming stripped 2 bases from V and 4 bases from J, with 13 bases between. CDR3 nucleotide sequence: TGCAGCGTTGAAAGGGGTAGCAGGGCAGATACGCAGTATTTT. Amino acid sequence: CSVERGSRADTQYF.